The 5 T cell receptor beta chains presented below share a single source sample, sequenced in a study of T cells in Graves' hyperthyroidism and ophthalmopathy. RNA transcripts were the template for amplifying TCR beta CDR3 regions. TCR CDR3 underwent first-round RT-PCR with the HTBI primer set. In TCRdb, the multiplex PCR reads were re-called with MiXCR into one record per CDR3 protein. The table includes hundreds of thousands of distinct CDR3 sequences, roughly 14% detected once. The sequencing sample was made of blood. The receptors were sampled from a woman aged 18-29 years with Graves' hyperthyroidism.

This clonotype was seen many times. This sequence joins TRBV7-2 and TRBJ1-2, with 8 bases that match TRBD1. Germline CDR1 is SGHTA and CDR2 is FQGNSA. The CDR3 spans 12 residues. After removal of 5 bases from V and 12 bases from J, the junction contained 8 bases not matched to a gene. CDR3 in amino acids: CASSPDRGYNTF. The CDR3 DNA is TGTGCCAGCAGCCCCGACAGGGGATACAACACCTTC.

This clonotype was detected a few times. The CDR3 nucleotides are TGCAGTGCCCTTCGGGCAGGGAGGACAGATACGCAGTATTTT. Its translation: CSALRAGRTDTQYF. The chain links TRBV20-1 to TRBJ2-3; maybe TRBD2 (6 bases). With 6 bases removed from V and 3 bases from J, the gap between germline ends came to 16 bases. Germline V CDR1 and CDR2: DFQATT, SNEGSKA (reference sequence). The CDR3 extends over 14 amino acids.

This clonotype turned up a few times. The CDR3 coding sequence is TGTGCCAGCAGTTTGTGGCGGGCCACAGATACGCAGTATTTT. Its translation: CASSLWRATDTQYF. The genes are TRBV28 and TRBJ2-3; possible D gene TRBD2, 5 bases. CDR1 and CDR2 from the germline V gene are MDHEN and SYDVKM. This CDR3 has 14 amino acids. V was pared by 3 bases and J by 2 bases, with 9 bases between.

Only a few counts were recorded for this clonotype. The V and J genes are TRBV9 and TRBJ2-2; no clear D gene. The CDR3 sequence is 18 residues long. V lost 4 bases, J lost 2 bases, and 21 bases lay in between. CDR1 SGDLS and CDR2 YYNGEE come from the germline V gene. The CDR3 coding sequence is TGTGCCAGCAGCCCCCCAGGAGTGGGATCGGTTAACACCGGGGAGCTGTTTTTT. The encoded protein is CASSPPGVGSVNTGELFF.

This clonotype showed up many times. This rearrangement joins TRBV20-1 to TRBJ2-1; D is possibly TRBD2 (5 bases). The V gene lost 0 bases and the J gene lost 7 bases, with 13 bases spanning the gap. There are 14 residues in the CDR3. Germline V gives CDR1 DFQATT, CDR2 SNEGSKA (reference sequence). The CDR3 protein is CSARDPLSGNEQFF. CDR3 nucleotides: TGCAGTGCTAGAGATCCCCTAAGCGGAAATGAGCAGTTCTTC.